This TCR beta chain was obtained from a study of blood T cell repertoires in COVID-19. In the study overall: Italy, Spain and the United States were the sources of the convalescent and acute COVID-19 samples. The cDNA or gDNA used as material had been derived from T cells, B-cell-depleted T cells, or PBMCs.

This clone was counted a single time. As processed by the authors: Estimation of nucleated cell counts was performed using reference gene primer amplification. Data came from immunoSEQ multiplex PCR; TCRdb stores just in-frame clones and leaves some out. V and J calls and clone size come straight from that table; D and trimming were deduced from the DNA. The repertoire holds around 130,000 clones, with over 85% as singletons. Germline values: CDR1 SNHLY, CDR2 FYNNEI. V was shortened by 4 bases and J by 6 bases, with 13 bases between the two germline ends. The CDR3 runs 14 residues. The sequencing input was peripheral blood. The chain joins TRBV2 to TRBJ1-5; tentative D call: TRBD1 (6 bases). The origin of this receptor is a man between 50 and 59 years old with active COVID-19. The CDR3, as DNA: TGTGCCAGCAGTGCAACAGGGTCTGGTCAGCCCCAGCATTTT. Encoded protein: CASSATGSGQPQHF. Full variable domain (outside the CDR3, taken from reference TRBV2 and TRBJ1-5): EPEVTQTPSHQVTQMGQEVILRCVPISNHLYFYWYRQILGQKVEFLVSFYNNEISEKSEIFDDQFSVERPDGSNFTLKIRSTKLEDSAMYFCASSATGSGQPQHFGDGTRLSIL.